This T cell receptor beta chain was sequenced during a study of blood T cell repertoires in COVID-19. At the level of the study: COVID-19 samples, acute and convalescent, were from the United States, Italy and Spain.

Original methodology: Estimated nucleated cell counts came from reference gene primer amplification. Generated by immunoSEQ multiplex PCR, the TCRdb table keeps only in-frame clones and is missing some. The V and J calls and clone size were taken over from that table, and D and trimming were inferred from the DNA. The data show 180,000 or so clones, around 81% seen once. While infection was still active, Seattle patients were enrolled and then followed longitudinally. V trimming: 1 base; J trimming: 0 bases; junction bases outside the gene matches: 5. The CDR3 is made up of 17 amino acids. Germline V CDR1 and CDR2: SGHVS, FNYEAQ.

The origin of this receptor is a woman aged 35 to 49 with COVID-19, enrolled during active disease. This chain uses TRBV7-6 with TRBJ2-1, with 8 nucleotides matching TRBD2. Input material: peripheral blood. This chain's CDR3 is CASSLELAESSYNEQFF. The CDR3 bases are TGTGCCAGCAGCTTAGAACTAGCGGAAAGCTCCTACAATGAGCAGTTCTTC.